A single sample is the source of the 31 T cell receptor beta chains below, sequenced in a study of blood T cell repertoires in COVID-19. The assay was immunoSEQ multiplex PCR, and TCRdb's table has in-frame clones only and misses some. The data hold some 100,000 clones, with about 89% observed a single time. Input material: peripheral blood. The receptor set was obtained from a human donor in a cohort sampled during active COVID-19.

The rearrangement uses TRBV7-9 and TRBJ1-1; 8 bases are shared with TRBD1. CDR3 size: 12 residues. Unmatched junction bases numbered 3, after V lost 6 bases and J lost 6 bases. Germline assignment: CDR1 SEHNR and CDR2 FQNEAQ (reference sequence). The CDR3 is CASRAGGPEAFF. For the CDR3, the DNA is TGTGCCAGCAGAGCAGGGGGCCCTGAAGCTTTCTTT.

The CDR3 sequence: CASSQVLMTYEQYF. CDR3 DNA sequence: TGTGCCAGCAGCCAAGTTCTAATGACCTACGAGCAGTACTTC. The V and J genes are TRBV4-2 and TRBJ2-7, with D unclear. Germline loops: CDR1 LGHNA, CDR2 YNFKEQ. The V and J ends lost 1 base and 2 bases respectively, with 9 bases between them. CDR3 length equals 14 residues.

The CDR3 coding sequence is TGCGCCAGCAGCACGAGTGAAAAACTGTTTTTT. This gives the protein CASSTSEKLFF. V gene TRBV4-1 combines with J gene TRBJ1-4; D remains unclear. The germline V gene encodes CDR1 MGHRA and CDR2 YSYEKL. The ends were cut back, 5 bases at V and 7 bases at J, with 5 bases in the middle. The CDR3 has 11 residues.

The V and J genes are TRBV5-4 and TRBJ2-2; 14 bases align to TRBD2. The J segment lost 6 bases and the V segment lost 4 bases, leaving 5 bases of the junction unmatched. The CDR3 consists of 16 residues. The V gene's germline CDR1 is SGHNT and CDR2 YYREEE (reference sequence). CDR3 DNA sequence: TGTGCCAGCAGCCGTGGACTAGCGGGGGGTCCCGGGGAGCTGTTTTTT. Translating gives CASSRGLAGGPGELFF.

The chain links TRBV7-6 to TRBJ2-7; 8 positions match TRBD1. The germline V gene has CDR1 SGHVS and CDR2 FNYEAQ. J gave up 3 bases and V 5 bases, and 3 bases lay outside the gene matches. This CDR3 spans 13 amino acids. CDR3 protein: CASSIGQGYEQYF. Here the CDR3 DNA reads TGTGCCAGCAGCATAGGACAGGGCTACGAGCAGTACTTC.

V is TRBV7-8 and J is TRBJ1-2; 7 bases match TRBD1. CDR1 is SGHVS, CDR2 FQNEAQ, per germline. CDR3 length equals 13 residues. V shed 4 bases and J 6 bases; nucleotides not matched to a gene: 5. The CDR3 nucleotides are TGTGCCAGCAGCTCGGACAGGAGCGATGGCTACACCTTC. Its protein is CASSSDRSDGYTF.

This chain links TRBV3-1 (or the pseudogene TRBV3-2) with TRBJ1-5; TRBD1 matches at 7 bases. Germline V gene lookup returns CDR1 LGHDT and CDR2 YNNKEL (reference sequence). The CDR3 is made up of 15 amino acids. The V and J ends lost 4 bases and 5 bases, in that order; junction bases with no gene match: 8. CDR3 sequence reads: CASSPLGRGDQPQHF. Here the CDR3 DNA reads TGTGCCAGCAGCCCCCTCGGCAGGGGGGATCAGCCCCAGCATTTT.

The chain carries TRBV5-1 and TRBJ2-7; no clear D. Germline V CDR1 and CDR2: SGHRS, YFSETQ. The CDR3 totals 13 residues. V was pared by 0 bases and J by 1 base, with 5 bases between. As DNA, the CDR3 is TGCGCCAGCAGCTTGGCTGTGTCCTACGAGCAGTACTTC. Translated: CASSLAVSYEQYF.

The chain uses TRBV15 and TRBJ2-2; 7 positions agree with TRBD1. CDR1 and CDR2 (germline): LNHNV, YYDKDF (reference sequence). The CDR3 covers 15 residues. Trimming took 8 bases from V and 4 from J; bases not matched to a gene: 10. Here the CDR3 reads CATWVRGYSTGELFF. The CDR3 nucleotides are TGTGCCACCTGGGTCAGGGGGTATAGCACCGGGGAGCTGTTTTTT.

The chain couples TRBV19 to TRBJ1-2; tentative D call: TRBD1 (5 bases). Trimming removed 4 bases from V and 0 bases from J, with 15 bases in between. The CDR3 contains 16 residues. Germline V CDR1 and CDR2: LNHDA, SQIVND (reference sequence). In nucleotides, the CDR3 is TGTGCCAGTAGTACCCACGGGGGACGAGCTAACTATGGCTACACCTTC. Translated: CASSTHGGRANYGYTF. The full variable domain, in which reference TRBV19 and TRBJ1-2 provide the parts outside the CDR3, is DGGITQSPKYLFRKEGQNVTLSCEQNLNHDAMYWYRQDPGQGLRLIYYSQIVNDFQKGDIAEGYSVSREKKESFPLTVTSAQKNPTAFYLCASSTHGGRANYGYTFGSGTRLTVV.

The chain is built from TRBV28 and TRBJ1-6; D unresolved. V was shortened by 8 bases and J by 6 bases, with 11 bases between the two germline ends. CDR1 MDHEN and CDR2 SYDVKM come from the germline V gene. The CDR3 covers 13 residues. The CDR3 is CASLKQFNSPLHF. CDR3 nucleotides: TGTGCCAGCTTGAAACAGTTTAATTCACCCCTCCACTTT.

This chain connects TRBV1 to TRBJ1-1. TRBV1 is a known pseudogene. This CDR3 spans 17 amino acids. The CDR3 spells CTSSQDEGVLMNTEAFF. For the CDR3, the DNA is TGCACCAGCAGCCAAGATGAAGGAGTACTAATGAACACTGAAGCTTTCTTT.

The chain recombines TRBV12-3 or TRBV12-4 with TRBJ1-1; D is ambiguous. Trimming left V 3 bases short and J 8 bases short, with 13 bases between. This CDR3 region has 13 residues. This CDR3 reads CASSFQVGLEAFF. CDR3 nucleotides: TGTGCCAGCAGTTTTCAGGTGGGCTTAGAAGCTTTCTTT.

This chain links TRBV6-5 with TRBJ2-3; TRBD2 agrees at 7 bases. This CDR3 spans 15 amino acids. V dropped 5 bases and J dropped 0; count of bases not matched to a gene: 5. Germline CDR1 is MNHEY and CDR2 is SVGAGI. As DNA, the CDR3 is TGTGCCAGCAGTCCCGGGGGGACTAGCACAGATACGCAGTATTTT. Translating it yields CASSPGGTSTDTQYF.

This clone was detected only a few times. The chain links TRBV6-6 to TRBJ2-2; D gene ambiguous. Germline V gene sequence: CDR1 MNHNY, CDR2 SVGAGI (reference sequence). The V gene lost 2 bases and the J gene lost 8 bases, with 12 bases spanning the gap. The CDR3 has 14 amino acids. CDR3 DNA: TGTGCCAGCAGTTACGACCCCCGGGTTGGGGAGCTGTTTTTT. This translates into CASSYDPRVGELFF.

This clone was recorded once. V and J are TRBV10-3 and TRBJ2-7, with 7 bases identical to TRBD1. Germline CDR1 ENHRY, CDR2 SYGVKD. Germline trimming cut 2 bases from V and 3 bases from J; bases unmatched to any gene: 4. There are 14 residues in the CDR3. In DNA form, the CDR3 reads TGTGCCATCAGTGAGACAGGGGTCAACTACGAGCAGTACTTC. Encoded protein: CAISETGVNYEQYF.

The chain recombines TRBV15 with TRBJ1-1, with D hard to call. Germline-derived CDR1 and CDR2 are LNHNV and YYDKDF (reference sequence). V lost 8 bases, J lost 0 bases, and 10 bases lay in between. The CDR3 is 13 amino acids. The CDR3, as DNA: TGTGCCACCGGACTCGAGATGAACACTGAAGCTTTCTTT. Its protein is CATGLEMNTEAFF.

The rearrangement uses TRBV27 and TRBJ2-2; 14 nucleotides align to TRBD2. After removal of 6 bases from V and 3 bases from J, the junction contained 3 bases not matched to a gene. The CDR3 contains 16 residues. The germline V gene has CDR1 MNHEY and CDR2 SMNVEV (reference sequence). The CDR3 DNA is TGTGCCAGCAGCCCGGGACTAGCGGGGGACACCGGGGAGCTGTTTTTT. It codes for CASSPGLAGDTGELFF.

This clone was counted a single time. V is TRBV28 and J is TRBJ1-4, with 10 bases identical to TRBD1. This CDR3 comprises 17 residues. Germline-derived CDR1 and CDR2 are MDHEN and SYDVKM. V lost 6 bases, J lost 8 bases, and 15 bases stayed unmatched. The CDR3 is CASRGDRGQGTWEKLFF. The DNA for the CDR3 is TGTGCCAGCAGGGGAGACAGGGGACAGGGGACCTGGGAAAAACTGTTTTTT.

The chain employs TRBV6-2 or TRBV6-3 and TRBJ2-3; 10 bases match TRBD2. Unmatched junction bases numbered 9, after V lost 6 bases and J lost 6 bases. This CDR3 is 15 amino acids long. Germline V gives CDR1 MNHEY, CDR2 SVGEGT. CDR3 nucleotide sequence: TGTGCCAGCAGCACACCGGGACTAGCGTCGGATACGCAGTATTTT. As protein: CASSTPGLASDTQYF.

This rearrangement joins TRBV13 to TRBJ2-7, with 10 positions matching TRBD1. This CDR3 has 18 residues. With 0 bases clipped from V and 5 bases from J, the junction kept 13 bases outside the gene matches. From germline, CDR1 is PRHDT and CDR2 FYEKMQ (reference sequence). CDR3 nucleotides: TGTGCCAGCAGCTTAGGCGGGACAGGGGAGTATGGGATCGACGAGCAGTACTTC. It yields the protein CASSLGGTGEYGIDEQYF.

The V call is TRBV4-1, the J call TRBJ2-7, with 10 bases matching TRBD1. The CDR3 loop spans 15 amino acids. Germline CDR1 and CDR2: MGHRA and YSYEKL. Trimming removed 1 base from V and 6 bases from J; junction bases left unmatched: 6. The chain's CDR3 is CASSQAPGQGFEQYF. The CDR3 region has the DNA TGCGCCAGCAGCCAAGCACCGGGACAGGGGTTCGAGCAGTACTTC.

The gene calls are TRBV29-1 and TRBJ2-2; 9 positions match TRBD1. V was clipped by 6 bases and J by 7 bases; unmatched bases: 6. The CDR3 loop spans 13 amino acids. Per the germline V gene, CDR1 is SQVTM and CDR2 is ANQGSEA. CDR3 sequence: CSVVTGGVGELFF. CDR3 in DNA: TGCAGCGTGGTGACAGGGGGTGTCGGGGAGCTGTTTTTT.

The V call is TRBV11-1, the J call TRBJ1-1; D not certain. Trimming removed 1 base from V and 8 bases from J, with 14 bases in between. Germline CDR1 is SGHAT and CDR2 is FQDESV (reference sequence). There are 14 residues in the CDR3. DNA of the CDR3: TGTGCCAGCAGCTTAGAGTACGGGAGGCTCGAAGCTTTCTTT. Residues: CASSLEYGRLEAFF.

The chain couples TRBV18 to TRBJ2-1; D is uncertain. Germline CDR1 reads KGHSH; CDR2 reads LQKENI. V was clipped by 1 base and J by 9 bases, with 4 bases between them. This CDR3 contains 11 residues. The CDR3 sequence is CASSPQLEQFF. The CDR3, as DNA: TGTGCCAGCTCACCACAACTTGAGCAGTTCTTC. The full variable domain, its missing parts supplied by reference TRBV18 and TRBJ2-1, is NAGVMQNPRHLVRRRGQEARLRCSPMKGHSHVYWYRQLPEEGLKFMVYLQKENIIDESGMPKERFSAEFPKEGPSILRIQQVVRGDSAAYFCASSPQLEQFFGPGTRLTVL.

CDR3 amino acids: CASSIRGQGRHEQFF. The DNA of the CDR3 is TGTGCCAGTAGTATAAGGGGACAGGGGAGACATGAGCAGTTCTTC. This chain links TRBV19 with TRBJ2-1; TRBD1 aligns across 10 bases. Germline V lookup: CDR1 LNHDA, CDR2 SQIVND (reference sequence). The CDR3 runs to 15 residues. J gave up 8 bases and V 2 bases, and 6 bases lay outside the gene matches. Combining the CDR3 with reference TRBV19 and TRBJ2-1 gives the whole variable domain DGGITQSPKYLFRKEGQNVTLSCEQNLNHDAMYWYRQDPGQGLRLIYYSQIVNDFQKGDIAEGYSVSREKKESFPLTVTSAQKNPTAFYLCASSIRGQGRHEQFFGPGTRLTVL.

The chain carries TRBV2 and TRBJ1-6; maybe TRBD1 (6 bases). Trimming shortened V by 7 bases and J by 9 bases, and 19 bases separated the two germline ends. Looked up from germline, CDR1 is SNHLY and CDR2 is FYNNEI. The CDR3 extends over 15 amino acids. The CDR3 is CASIQEVTGASPLHF. CDR3 nucleotides: TGTGCCAGCATCCAAGAGGTGACAGGTGCTTCACCCCTCCACTTT.

The V call is TRBV28, the J call TRBJ2-1; 7 bases are a match to TRBD1. J gave up 2 bases and V 5 bases, and 3 bases lay outside the gene matches. The germline V gene encodes CDR1 MDHEN and CDR2 SYDVKM. There are 14 residues in the CDR3. CDR3 loop: CASSLGTAYNEQFF. In nucleotides, the CDR3 is TGTGCCAGCAGTCTCGGGACAGCCTACAATGAGCAGTTCTTC.

The chain carries TRBV9 and TRBJ2-7; 12 bases agree with TRBD1. This CDR3 has 16 amino acids. Germline loops: CDR1 SGDLS, CDR2 YYNGEE. V lost 4 bases, J lost 5 bases, and 10 bases stayed unmatched. The CDR3 nucleotides are TGTGCCAGCAGCAACCTTCCGGGACAGGGGGCGAACGAGCAGTACTTC. Protein sequence: CASSNLPGQGANEQYF.

This chain joins TRBV7-2 and TRBJ1-3, with D uncertain. V gave up 4 bases and J gave up 0 bases, with 10 bases separating them. Germline loops: CDR1 SGHTA, CDR2 FQGNSA. This CDR3 contains 15 residues. This CDR3 is CASSSESHSGNTIYF. As DNA, the CDR3 is TGTGCCAGCAGCTCGGAGAGCCACTCTGGAAACACCATATATTTT.

The rearrangement links TRBV18 to TRBJ2-7; weak D call: TRBD2 (5 bases). Trimming pared 3 bases from V and 5 bases from J, leaving 14 bases between. CDR3 length: 14 residues. Germline values: CDR1 KGHSH, CDR2 LQKENI. CDR3: CASSPGLSANEQYF. The CDR3 DNA reads as TGTGCCAGCTCACCGGGCCTTAGCGCTAACGAGCAGTACTTC.